Listed below are T cell receptor beta chains from one sample, sequenced in a study of cytomegalovirus exposure and HLA in healthy donors. Sequencing was performed with immunoSEQ multiplex PCR; in TCRdb, only in-frame clones are kept and a portion is missing. The table lists 98,000 or so clones, 75% to 80% of them singletons. The sequenced material came from PBMCs. All receptors derive from a man aged 55 to 70 in good health and CMV-seropositive. The CDR3 runs from the conserved cysteine through the conserved F or W. Each record gives: D gene, clone size, V gene, J gene, CDR3 DNA, CDR3 protein. D genes are given only for firm matches. Size values are once, few and many counts, or a class for expanded clones, and some rows have none.

>NA|NA|TRBV25-1|TRBJ1-6
TGTGCCAGCAGTGAATGGGAGCTCGGGGCCCTCCACTTT
CASSEWELGALHF
>TRBD1|NA|TRBV10-3|TRBJ1-1
TGTGCCATCAGTGAAGGACAGGGGGCTTTCACTGAAGCTTTCTTT
CAISEGQGAFTEAFF
>TRBD2|few|TRBV6-5|TRBJ2-5
TGTGCCAGCAGTTACGCTAGCGGGGGGACTGAGACCCAGTACTTC
CASSYASGGTETQYF
>NA|NA|TRBV27|TRBJ1-2
TGTGCCAGCAGCCCCTTAGGGGAAACTTATGGCTACACCTTC
CASSPLGETYGYTF
>NA|many|TRBV7-7|TRBJ1-4
TGTGCCAGCAGCTTAGTGGGGAAGCGGGAACAGGGTAATGAAAAACTGTTTTTT
CASSLVGKREQGNEKLFF
>NA|few|TRBV4-3|TRBJ2-7
TGCGCCAGCAGCCAAGAACTAGCTCCCCGTGAGCAGTACTTC
CASSQELAPREQYF
>TRBD2|NA|TRBV7-2|TRBJ2-5
TGTGCCAGCAGCCGGTCGGGACTAGCGGAAGAGACCCAGTACTTC
CASSRSGLAEETQYF
>TRBD1|NA|TRBV19|TRBJ1-1
TGTGCCAGTAGGAACAGGGGACTTGAAGCTTTCTTT
CASRNRGLEAFF
>NA|NA|TRBV5-1|TRBJ2-5
TGCGCCAGCAGCTTGGGGCAGGCCGAAGAGACCCAGTACTTC
CASSLGQAEETQYF
>NA|NA|TRBV11-2|TRBJ1-2
TGTGCCAGCAGGAGGGTGGTAGACTATGGCTACACCTTC
CASRRVVDYGYTF
>TRBD1|few|TRBV19|TRBJ1-2
TGTGCCAGTAGTATTCAGGGGGTGAACTATGGCTACACCTTC
CASSIQGVNYGYTF
>TRBD1|NA|TRBV10-3|TRBJ2-3
TGTGCCATCAGGATACAGGGGAGCACAGATACGCAGTATTTT
CAIRIQGSTDTQYF
>TRBD2|NA|TRBV11-3|TRBJ2-1
TGTGCCAGCAGCTTAGTCGGGGGGGCCTCCTACAATGAGCAGTTCTTC
CASSLVGGASYNEQFF
>TRBD1|NA|TRBV10-3|TRBJ1-2
TGTGCCATCAGTGACGGACAGGGTGGCTACACCTTC
CAISDGQGGYTF
>TRBD1|few|TRBV6-6|TRBJ2-7
TGTGCCAGCAGTTACTCGAGTGGCAGGGGGCCCTACGAGCAGTACTTC
CASSYSSGRGPYEQYF
>NA|NA|TRBV7-9|TRBJ2-1
TGTTCCAGCAGCTTAGCGGGACAGGCGACCAGGGATGAGCAGTTCTTC
CSSSLAGQATRDEQFF
>NA|NA|TRBV6-1|TRBJ2-7
TGTGCCAGCAGTTTTAGACCCGGCGGGACGTACGAGCAGTACTTC
CASSFRPGGTYEQYF
>NA|NA|TRBV9|TRBJ2-7
TGTGCCAGCCCTCTGGGCGAGGGGGATTACGAGCAGTACTTC
CASPLGEGDYEQYF
>TRBD1|NA|TRBV10-2|TRBJ1-2
TGCGCCAGCAGTGAGTCCTTGGGACAGGGGGCGCTTGAGTATGGCTACACCTTC
CASSESLGQGALEYGYTF
>TRBD2|NA|TRBV19|TRBJ2-1
TGTGCCAGTAGTTTCAGCGGGGTCAATGAGCAGTTCTTC
CASSFSGVNEQFF
>NA|NA|TRBV18|TRBJ2-3
TGTGCCAGCTCACCAGCGGGGGCGGGCACAGATACGCAGTATTTT
CASSPAGAGTDTQYF
>TRBD1|NA|TRBV29-1|TRBJ1-5
TGCAGCGTTCAGACAGGGGTTAGCAATCAGCCCCAGCATTTT
CSVQTGVSNQPQHF
>TRBD1|NA|TRBV7-4|TRBJ1-1
TGTGCCAGCAGCTTCCGGGACAGGGGGCAAAGGGTCACTGAAGCTTTCTTT
CASSFRDRGQRVTEAFF
>TRBD2|NA|TRBV29-1|TRBJ2-2
TGCAGCGTTGCCCGGACTAGCGGGGGCTACACCGGGGAGCTGTTTTTT
CSVARTSGGYTGELFF
>NA|NA|TRBV9|TRBJ2-1
TGTGCCAGCAGCGTAGTCCCACTCTCGTGGGAGCAGTTCTTC
CASSVVPLSWEQFF
>TRBD2|NA|TRBV7-2|TRBJ2-3
TGTGCCAGCAGCTTCGGGGGGGGCACAGATACGCAGTATTTT
CASSFGGGTDTQYF
>TRBD1|NA|TRBV6-1|TRBJ2-2
TGTGCCAGCAGTGCACTACAGGGGGCGGGCACCGGGGAGCTGTTTTTT
CASSALQGAGTGELFF
>TRBD1|NA|TRBV5-1|TRBJ1-2
TGCGCCAGCAGCTTGGCCGGACAGGGGGCTTCGGGCTACACCTTC
CASSLAGQGASGYTF
>TRBD2|NA|TRBV5-1|TRBJ2-7
TGCGCCAGCAGCTTGAGGACTAGCCCCAGCTCCTACGAGCAGTACTTC
CASSLRTSPSSYEQYF
>NA|few|TRBV7-9|TRBJ1-3
TGTGCCAGTCCCCGATACGAGAGGGATCCCAGAAACACCATATATTTT
CASPRYERDPRNTIYF
>TRBD2|NA|TRBV7-2|TRBJ2-1
TGTGCCAGCAGCTTGGGACTAGCGGGGGGCGAGCAGTTCTTC
CASSLGLAGGEQFF
>NA|NA|TRBV2|TRBJ1-2
TGTGCCAGCAGTGGCTGGGAGGGGGGGCGGCTGAATGGCTACACCTTC
CASSGWEGGRLNGYTF
>TRBD1|NA|TRBV27|TRBJ1-4
TGTGCCAGCAGTTTATACTGGGACAGGGGCGTCTCTAATGAAAAACTGTTTTTT
CASSLYWDRGVSNEKLFF
>NA|NA|TRBV7-7|TRBJ2-5
TGTGCCAGCAGCTTAGGGACAGCCCAAGAGACCCAGTACTTC
CASSLGTAQETQYF
>TRBD1|few|TRBV6-1|TRBJ2-1
TGTGCCAGCAGTCGGGACAGGTACAATGAGCAGTTCTTC
CASSRDRYNEQFF
>TRBD1|NA|TRBV5-1|TRBJ2-5
TGCGCCAGCAGCTTGGGACAGGGTAGGGAAAGGGAGACCCAGTACTTC
CASSLGQGRERETQYF
>TRBD1|NA|TRBV19|TRBJ1-5
TGTGCCAGTAGTATAGGCAGGGGGAGCAATCAGCCCCAGCATTTT
CASSIGRGSNQPQHF